What follows are 20 T cell receptor beta chains derived from one specimen sequenced in a study of OX40 agonist ivuxolimab in advanced cancers. Assay used: immunoSEQ multiplex PCR; TCRdb lists only in-frame clones, some missing. The sample contains about 46,000 clones, just over 85% of which appear only once. The sequenced sample was CD4+ or CD8+ T cells sorted from blood, obtained in a trial of the OX40 agonist ivuxolimab. All receptors come from an adult with an advanced solid tumor such as melanoma, head and neck, liver or kidney cancer.

The chain's CDR3 is CASSFGTSGDTQYF. The CDR3 nucleotides read TGTGCCAGCAGCTTCGGGACTAGCGGGGATACGCAGTATTTT. The chain recombines TRBV11-2 with TRBJ2-3; TRBD2 matches at 12 bases. Germline lookup yields CDR1 SGHAT and CDR2 FQNNGV. The CDR3 runs to 14 residues. J lost 6 bases, V lost 3 bases, and 1 base had no gene match.

This clone was observed once. CDR3: CASSLLSSVTEAFF. The CDR3 DNA is TGCGCCAGCAGCTTGTTATCGTCCGTCACTGAAGCTTTCTTT. V gene TRBV5-1 combines with J gene TRBJ1-1; D ambiguous. Germline V gives CDR1 SGHRS, CDR2 YFSETQ. The CDR3 runs to 14 residues. V was shortened by 1 base and J by 4 bases, with 11 bases between the two germline ends.

As DNA, the CDR3 is TGTGCCAGCAGCTTAGTGGGGACGTCAAACTATGGCTACACCTTC. It codes for CASSLVGTSNYGYTF. The V and J genes are TRBV11-3 and TRBJ1-2; D perhaps matches TRBD1 (5 bases). The V gene's germline CDR1 is SGHNT and CDR2 YENEEA. The ends were cut back, 1 base at V and 2 bases at J, with 11 bases in the middle. The CDR3 contains 15 residues.

The rearrangement joins TRBV19 to TRBJ2-7; TRBD1 matches at 7 bases. Germline-derived CDR1 and CDR2 are LNHDA and SQIVND (reference sequence). Trimming took 5 bases from V and 0 from J; bases not matched to a gene: 22. This CDR3 region has 20 residues. CDR3 region: CASSFSHGDRGFSSSYEQYF. CDR3 nucleotide sequence: TGTGCCAGTAGTTTTTCCCACGGGGACAGAGGCTTTTCTTCCTCCTACGAGCAGTACTTC.

V usage is TRBV6-5 and J usage is TRBJ2-2; D is undetermined. The CDR3 length is 14 residues. Trimming removed 9 bases at V and 0 bases at J, with 11 bases between. Per germline, CDR1 MNHEY and CDR2 SVGAGI. The CDR3 loop is CARAHTSNTGELFF. The CDR3, as DNA: TGTGCCAGGGCACACACCTCGAACACCGGGGAGCTGTTTTTT.

V usage is TRBV4-2 and J usage is TRBJ1-2, with TRBD1 matching over 7 bases. J was trimmed by 3 bases and V by 4 bases; bases with no gene match: 17. CDR1 and CDR2 (germline): LGHNA, YNFKEQ. The CDR3 totals 18 residues. In DNA form, the CDR3 reads TGTGCCAGCAGCCCCTTTCACCTTGGACAGGAGAAACACTATGGCTACACCTTC. It codes for CASSPFHLGQEKHYGYTF.

The rearrangement links TRBV6-6 to TRBJ2-5; TRBD2 agrees at 9 bases. Germline CDR1 MNHNY, CDR2 SVGAGI (reference sequence). J was trimmed by 4 bases and V by 4 bases; bases with no gene match: 7. The CDR3 is made up of 15 amino acids. The CDR3 DNA follows: TGTGCCAGCAGTTCCCCAGCGGGAGGTGGAGAGACCCAGTACTTC. This sequence encodes CASSSPAGGGETQYF.

The genes are TRBV21-1 and TRBJ2-4. TRBV21-1 is annotated as a pseudogene. This CDR3 spans 15 amino acids. This CDR3 is CASSKVSVRGGIQYF. The DNA of the CDR3 is TGTGCCAGCAGCAAGGTATCCGTGAGGGGTGGCATTCAGTACTTC.

The chain uses TRBV7-8 and TRBJ1-2, with TRBD1 matching over 7 bases. The CDR3 has 13 amino acids. J gave up 4 bases and V 5 bases, and 4 bases lay outside the gene matches. The germline CDR1 and CDR2 sequences are SGHVS and FQNEAQ. The CDR3: CASSIGTAYGYTF. The CDR3 nucleotides read TGTGCCAGCAGCATAGGGACAGCCTATGGCTACACCTTC.

J is TRBJ1-5 and V is TRBV10-2; 7 bases align to TRBD1. This CDR3 spans 15 amino acids. The ends lost 1 base at V and 7 bases at J; junction bases unmatched: 7. From germline, CDR1 is WSHSY and CDR2 SAAADI. The CDR3 region has the DNA TGCGCCAGCAGTGAGTTCGCACAGGGGTGGCAGCCCCAGCATTTT. It is translated as CASSEFAQGWQPQHF.

The chain joins TRBV5-1 to TRBJ1-6, with D possibly matching TRBD1 (5 bases). The CDR3 sequence is 14 residues long. CDR1 is SGHRS, CDR2 YFSETQ, per germline. V lost 5 bases and J 9 bases, leaving 15 bases between the germline ends. The CDR3 sequence: CASRQALGGSPLHF. The CDR3 DNA is TGCGCCAGCAGACAGGCCCTCGGAGGTTCACCCCTCCACTTT.

V is TRBV19 and J is TRBJ1-2, with 7 nucleotides matching TRBD1. The CDR3 spans 14 residues. CDR1 and CDR2 (germline): LNHDA, SQIVND (reference sequence). Losses at the gene ends were 6 bases for V and 4 bases for J; bases not matched to a gene: 8. DNA of the CDR3: TGTGCCAGTAGCGACCAGGGGGACGGCTATGGCTACACCTTC. It yields the protein CASSDQGDGYGYTF.

The V call is TRBV5-1, the J call TRBJ2-1; TRBD2 might be the D (5 bases). The CDR3 sequence is 15 residues long. Germline V gives CDR1 SGHRS, CDR2 YFSETQ. V was shortened by 5 bases and J by 0 bases, with 12 bases between the two germline ends. The CDR3 reads CASRQEGRSYNEQFF. DNA for the CDR3: TGCGCCAGCAGACAAGAGGGCCGCTCCTACAATGAGCAGTTCTTC. Together with reference TRBV5-1 and TRBJ2-1, the CDR3 gives the full variable domain: KAGVTQTPRYLIKTRGQQVTLSCSPISGHRSVSWYQQTPGQGLQFLFEYFSETQRNKGNFPGRFSGRQFSNSRSEMNVSTLELGDSALYLCASRQEGRSYNEQFFGPGTRLTVL.

The chain employs TRBV7-3 and TRBJ2-3, with TRBD2 identical over 9 bases. From germline, CDR1 is SGHTA and CDR2 FQGTGA. V shed 3 bases and J 1 base; nucleotides not matched to a gene: 17. The CDR3 runs to 20 residues. In DNA, the CDR3 is TGTGCCAGCAGCTTCCCGAGTAGCGGGAGAACGTCGGCGGGCACAGATACGCAGTATTTT. It codes for CASSFPSSGRTSAGTDTQYF.

V and J are TRBV29-1 and TRBJ1-1; unclear D gene. The V end was cut by 4 bases, the J end by 7 bases, with 10 bases between. Germline CDR1 and CDR2: SQVTM and ANQGSEA. This CDR3 is 11 amino acids long. The CDR3 here is CSVVGGGEAFF. CDR3 DNA sequence: TGCAGCGTTGTCGGCGGAGGTGAAGCTTTCTTT. Combining the CDR3 with reference TRBV29-1 and TRBJ1-1 gives the whole variable domain SAVISQKPSRDICQRGTSLTIQCQVDSQVTMMFWYRQQPGQSLTLIATANQGSEATYESGFVIDKFPISRPNLTFSTLTVSNMSPEDSSIYLCSVVGGGEAFFGQGTRLTVV.

The chain joins TRBV29-1 to TRBJ2-1; 10 bases are shared with TRBD2. CDR1 is SQVTM and CDR2 is ANQGSEA in the germline V gene. With 5 bases clipped from V and 5 bases from J, the junction kept 3 bases outside the gene matches. CDR3 length: 13 amino acids. CDR3 sequence: CSVTSGTNNEQFF. CDR3 coding DNA: TGCAGCGTTACTAGCGGGACGAACAATGAGCAGTTCTTC.

The gene calls are TRBV6-1 and TRBJ2-5; the D gene is possibly TRBD1 (5 bases). CDR1 MNHNS and CDR2 SASEGT come from the germline V gene. The CDR3 covers 14 residues. Trimming shortened V by 6 bases and J by 2 bases, and 13 bases separated the two germline ends. CDR3 nucleotide sequence: TGTGCCAGCAGCGGACATCACTCGCAAGAGACCCAGTACTTC. It specifies CASSGHHSQETQYF.

This clone occurred a few times. The chain links TRBV5-6 to TRBJ1-5; 11 bases agree with TRBD1. Germline V gives CDR1 SGHDT, CDR2 YYEEEE. CDR3 length: 15 amino acids. Germline trimming cut 4 bases from V and 3 bases from J; bases unmatched to any gene: 3. CDR3 sequence reads: CASSRTGGINQPQHF. CDR3 DNA sequence: TGTGCCAGCAGCCGGACAGGGGGCATCAATCAGCCCCAGCATTTT.

This chain joins TRBV11-3 and TRBJ2-7, with 9 bases that match TRBD1. Germline values: CDR1 SGHNT, CDR2 YENEEA. Losses at the gene ends were 5 bases for V and 5 bases for J; bases not matched to a gene: 10. The CDR3 has 15 amino acids. Written as DNA, the CDR3 is TGTGCCAGCAGCCCGAACCGGGACAGGGACCACGAGCAGTACTTC. Encoded protein: CASSPNRDRDHEQYF.

The rearrangement joins TRBV5-1 to TRBJ1-6, with 7 nucleotides matching TRBD1. The CDR3 extends over 15 amino acids. With V trimmed by 4 bases and J by 8 bases, 9 bases remained unmatched. Germline loops: CDR1 SGHRS, CDR2 YFSETQ. Here the CDR3 DNA reads TGCGCCAGCAGCCTAGGCGACAGGGATCATTCACCCCTCCACTTT. This translates into CASSLGDRDHSPLHF.